This T cell receptor beta chain was recovered during a study of blood T cell repertoires in COVID-19. Study background: The analysed material was cDNA or gDNA that came from T cells, B-cell-depleted T cells, or PBMCs.

V was pared by 3 bases and J by 6 bases, with 9 bases between. This CDR3 has 13 residues. Per germline, CDR1 GTSNPN and CDR2 SVGIG (reference sequence). Produced via immunoSEQ multiplex PCR; TCRdb's table is partial and in-frame only. The sample shows about 490,000 clones, 70% to 90% of them seen only once. This sequence joins TRBV30 and TRBJ1-6; a weak D match, TRBD1 (5 bases). This receptor was identified in a human donor in a cohort sampled during active COVID-19. What was sequenced was peripheral blood. The CDR3 spells CAWSRDFNSPLHF. In DNA, the CDR3 is TGTGCCTGGAGCCGGGACTTTAATTCACCCCTCCACTTT.